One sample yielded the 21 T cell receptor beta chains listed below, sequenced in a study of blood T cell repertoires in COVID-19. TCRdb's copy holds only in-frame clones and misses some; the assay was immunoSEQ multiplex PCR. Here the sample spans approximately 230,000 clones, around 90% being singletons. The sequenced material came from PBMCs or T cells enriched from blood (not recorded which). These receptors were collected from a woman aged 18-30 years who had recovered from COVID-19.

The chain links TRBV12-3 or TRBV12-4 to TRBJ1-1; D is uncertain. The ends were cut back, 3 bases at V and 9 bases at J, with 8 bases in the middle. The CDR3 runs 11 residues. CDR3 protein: CASSLGSKAFF. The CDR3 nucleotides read TGTGCCAGCAGTTTGGGGAGCAAAGCTTTCTTT.

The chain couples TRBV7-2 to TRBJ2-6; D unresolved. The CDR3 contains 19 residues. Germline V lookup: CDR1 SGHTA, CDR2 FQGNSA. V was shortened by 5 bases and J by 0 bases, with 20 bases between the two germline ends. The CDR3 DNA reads TGTGCCAGCAGCCTACGTAGTTTGATCGTACGCTCTGGGGCCAACGTCCTGACTTTC. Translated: CASSLRSLIVRSGANVLTF.

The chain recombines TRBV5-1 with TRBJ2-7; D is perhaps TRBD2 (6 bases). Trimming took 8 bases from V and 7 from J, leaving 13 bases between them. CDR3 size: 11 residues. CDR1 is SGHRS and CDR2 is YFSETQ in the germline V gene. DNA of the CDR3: TGCGCCAGTTCAATGGGGGGAGAGCAGTACTTC. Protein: CASSMGGEQYF.

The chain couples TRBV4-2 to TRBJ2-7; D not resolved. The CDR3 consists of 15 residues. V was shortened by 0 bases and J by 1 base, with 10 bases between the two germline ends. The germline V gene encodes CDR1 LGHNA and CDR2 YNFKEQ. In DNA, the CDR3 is TGTGCCAGCAGCCAAGATCCCGGCGGTTCCTACGAGCAGTACTTC. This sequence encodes CASSQDPGGSYEQYF.

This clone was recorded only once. This CDR3 reads CASSQVAPAGEDEQFF. DNA for the CDR3: TGCGCCAGCAGCCAAGTGGCTCCGGCTGGTGAGGATGAGCAGTTCTTC. V is TRBV4-1 and J is TRBJ2-1; D is uncertain. V dropped 1 base and J dropped 8 bases, with 18 bases sitting between them. CDR1 MGHRA and CDR2 YSYEKL come from the germline V gene. The CDR3 contains 16 residues.

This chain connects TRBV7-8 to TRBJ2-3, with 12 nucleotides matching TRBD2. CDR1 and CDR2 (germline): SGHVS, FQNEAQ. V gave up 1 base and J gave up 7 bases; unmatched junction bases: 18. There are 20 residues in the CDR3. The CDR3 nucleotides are TGTGCCAGCAGCTTAGTAGTGGTTTTTCGGACTAGCGGGATTACTTATACGCAGTATTTT. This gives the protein CASSLVVVFRTSGITYTQYF.

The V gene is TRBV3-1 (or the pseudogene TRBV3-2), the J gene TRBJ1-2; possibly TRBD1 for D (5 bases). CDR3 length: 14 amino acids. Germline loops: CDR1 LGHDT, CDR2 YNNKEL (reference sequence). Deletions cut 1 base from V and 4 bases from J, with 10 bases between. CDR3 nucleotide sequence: TGTGCCAGCAGCCAAGTCGCAGGGATCTATGGCTACACCTTC. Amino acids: CASSQVAGIYGYTF.

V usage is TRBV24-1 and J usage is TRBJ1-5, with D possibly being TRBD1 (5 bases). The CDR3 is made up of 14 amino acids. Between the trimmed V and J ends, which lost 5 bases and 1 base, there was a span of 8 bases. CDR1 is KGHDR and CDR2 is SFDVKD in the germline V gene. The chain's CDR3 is CATSAGASNQPQHF. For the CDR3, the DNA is TGTGCCACCAGTGCTGGGGCCAGCAATCAGCCCCAGCATTTT.

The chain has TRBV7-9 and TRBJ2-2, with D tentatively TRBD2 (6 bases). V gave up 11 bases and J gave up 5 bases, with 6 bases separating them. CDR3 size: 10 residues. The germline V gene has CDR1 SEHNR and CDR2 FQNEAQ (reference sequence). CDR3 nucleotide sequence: TGTGCCCGGGGGACCGGGGAGCTGTTTTTT. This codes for CARGTGELFF.

CDR3 loop: CASSYRGSKNIQYF. The CDR3 region has the DNA TGTGCCAGCAGTTACAGGGGATCCAAAAACATTCAGTACTTC. V usage is TRBV19 and J usage is TRBJ2-4, with 7 bases aligning to TRBD1. This CDR3 is 14 amino acids long. Germline CDR1 reads LNHDA; CDR2 reads SQIVND (reference sequence). V trimming: 9 bases; J trimming: 2 bases; junction bases outside the gene matches: 7.

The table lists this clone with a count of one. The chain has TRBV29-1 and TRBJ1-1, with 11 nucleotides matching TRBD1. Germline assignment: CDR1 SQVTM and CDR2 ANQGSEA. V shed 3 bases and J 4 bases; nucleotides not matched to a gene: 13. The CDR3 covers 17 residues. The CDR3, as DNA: TGCAGCGTTGATCAGAGGGGACAGGGGGGATCGGGCACTGAAGCTTTCTTT. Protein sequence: CSVDQRGQGGSGTEAFF.

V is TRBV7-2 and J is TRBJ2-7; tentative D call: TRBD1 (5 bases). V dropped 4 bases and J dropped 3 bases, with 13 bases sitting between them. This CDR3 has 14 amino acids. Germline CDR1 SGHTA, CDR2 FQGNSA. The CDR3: CASSYLDRIYEQYF. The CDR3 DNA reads TGTGCCAGCAGCTACCTTGACAGAATCTACGAGCAGTACTTC. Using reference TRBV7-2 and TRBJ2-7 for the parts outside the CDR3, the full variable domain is GAGVSQSPSNKVTEKGKDVELRCDPISGHTALYWYRQSLGQGLEFLIYFQGNSAPDKSGLPSDRFSAERTGGSVSTLTIQRTQQEDSAVYLCASSYLDRIYEQYFGPGTRLTVT.

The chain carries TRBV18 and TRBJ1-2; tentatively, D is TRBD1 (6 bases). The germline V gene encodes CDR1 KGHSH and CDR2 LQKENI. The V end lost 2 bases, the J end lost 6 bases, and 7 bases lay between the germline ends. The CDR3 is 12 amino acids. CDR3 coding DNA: TGTGCCAGCTCACCAGACAGGAATGGCTACACCTTC. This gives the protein CASSPDRNGYTF. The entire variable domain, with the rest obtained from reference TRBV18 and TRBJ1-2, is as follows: NAGVMQNPRHLVRRRGQEARLRCSPMKGHSHVYWYRQLPEEGLKFMVYLQKENIIDESGMPKERFSAEFPKEGPSILRIQQVVRGDSAAYFCASSPDRNGYTFGSGTRLTVV.

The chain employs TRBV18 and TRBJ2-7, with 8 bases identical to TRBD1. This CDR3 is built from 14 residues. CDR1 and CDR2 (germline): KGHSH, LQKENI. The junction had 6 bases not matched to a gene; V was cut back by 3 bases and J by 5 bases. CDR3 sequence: CASSPADRVHEQYF. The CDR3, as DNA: TGTGCCAGCTCACCGGCGGACAGGGTGCACGAGCAGTACTTC.

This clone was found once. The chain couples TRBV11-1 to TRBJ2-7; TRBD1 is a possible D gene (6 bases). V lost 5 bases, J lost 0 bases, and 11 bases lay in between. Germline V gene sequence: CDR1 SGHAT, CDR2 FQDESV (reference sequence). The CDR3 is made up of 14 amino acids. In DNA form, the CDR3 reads TGTGCCAGCAGCCAACAGGGTCGCTCCTACGAGCAGTACTTC. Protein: CASSQQGRSYEQYF.

The CDR3 region is CASSQVEVAGVYEQYF. CDR3 nucleotide sequence: TGTGCCAGCAGCCAAGTCGAGGTAGCGGGGGTATACGAGCAGTACTTC. The chain uses TRBV3-1 (or the pseudogene TRBV3-2) and TRBJ2-7; 9 bases are shared with TRBD2. Germline V CDR1 and CDR2: LGHDT, YNNKEL (reference sequence). V dropped 1 base and J dropped 4; count of bases not matched to a gene: 8. The CDR3 has 16 amino acids.

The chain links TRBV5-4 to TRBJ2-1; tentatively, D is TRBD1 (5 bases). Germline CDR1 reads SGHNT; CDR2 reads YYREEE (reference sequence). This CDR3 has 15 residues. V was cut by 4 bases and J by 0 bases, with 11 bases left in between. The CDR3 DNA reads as TGTGCCAGCAGCATTGACAGAAGCTCCTACAATGAGCAGTTCTTC. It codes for CASSIDRSSYNEQFF.

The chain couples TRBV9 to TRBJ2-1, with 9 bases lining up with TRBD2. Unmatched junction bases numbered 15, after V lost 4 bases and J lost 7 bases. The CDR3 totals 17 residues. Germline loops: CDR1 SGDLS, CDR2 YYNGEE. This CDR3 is CASSPKLAGTAGNEQFF. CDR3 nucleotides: TGTGCCAGCAGCCCAAAGCTAGCGGGGACCGCGGGAAATGAGCAGTTCTTC.

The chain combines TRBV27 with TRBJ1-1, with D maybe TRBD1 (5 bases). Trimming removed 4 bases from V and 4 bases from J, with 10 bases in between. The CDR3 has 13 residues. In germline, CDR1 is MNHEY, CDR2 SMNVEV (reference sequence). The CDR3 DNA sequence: TGTGCCAGCAGTTGGGTGGGGGGCACTGAAGCTTTCTTT. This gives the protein CASSWVGGTEAFF.

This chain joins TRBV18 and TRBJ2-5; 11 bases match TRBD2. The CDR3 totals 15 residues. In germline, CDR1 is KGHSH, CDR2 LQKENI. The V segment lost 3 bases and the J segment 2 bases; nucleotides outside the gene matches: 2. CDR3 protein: CASSPGLAEQETQYF. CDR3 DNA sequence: TGTGCCAGCTCACCGGGACTAGCGGAGCAAGAGACCCAGTACTTC.

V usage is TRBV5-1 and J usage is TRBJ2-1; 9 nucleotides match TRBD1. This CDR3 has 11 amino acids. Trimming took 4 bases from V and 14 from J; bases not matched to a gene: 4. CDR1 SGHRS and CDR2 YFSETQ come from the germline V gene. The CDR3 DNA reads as TGCGCCAGCAGCGGACAGGGGTTTGAGTTCTTC. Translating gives CASSGQGFEFF.